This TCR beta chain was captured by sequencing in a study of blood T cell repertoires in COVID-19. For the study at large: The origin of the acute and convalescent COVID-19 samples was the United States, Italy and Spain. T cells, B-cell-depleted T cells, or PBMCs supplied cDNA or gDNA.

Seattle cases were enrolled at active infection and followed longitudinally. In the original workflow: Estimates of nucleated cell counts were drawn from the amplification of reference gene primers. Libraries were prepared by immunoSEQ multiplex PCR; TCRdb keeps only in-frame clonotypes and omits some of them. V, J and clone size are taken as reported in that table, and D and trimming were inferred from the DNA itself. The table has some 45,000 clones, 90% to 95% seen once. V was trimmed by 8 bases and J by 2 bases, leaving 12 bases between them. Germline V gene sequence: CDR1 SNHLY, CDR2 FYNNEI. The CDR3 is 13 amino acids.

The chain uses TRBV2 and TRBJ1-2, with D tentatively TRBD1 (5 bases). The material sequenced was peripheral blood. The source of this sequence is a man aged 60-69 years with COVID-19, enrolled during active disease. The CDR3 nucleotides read TGTGCCAGCTCACAAAGGACAAACTATGGCTACACCTTC. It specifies CASSQRTNYGYTF.